Listed here are 18 T cell receptor beta chains from one sample, sequenced in a study of technical replicates of blood from several donors. Measured with immunoSEQ multiplex PCR; TCRdb has only the in-frame clones, and not every one. This repertoire shows around 30,000 clones, roughly nine tenths found once; its top ten account for approximately 4.3%. The sequenced sample was PBMCs. Every receptor here comes from a human donor in good health. Some clones in this sample may be carry-over from other donors' samples.

This clone was seen only once. The genes are TRBV13 and TRBJ2-2, with TRBD1 matching over 8 bases. The V gene end was trimmed by 4 bases and the J gene end by 0 bases; junction bases not matched to a gene: 7. CDR3 length equals 17 residues. Germline CDR1 is PRHDT and CDR2 is FYEKMQ (reference sequence). The CDR3 nucleotides are TGTGCCAGCAGCTCGGGACAGGTCTACGCGAACACCGGGGAGCTGTTTTTT. This encodes CASSSGQVYANTGELFF. The whole variable domain, filled in from reference TRBV13 and TRBJ2-2, reads AAGVIQSPRHLIKEKRETATLKCYPIPRHDTVYWYQQGPGQDPQFLISFYEKMQSDKGSIPDRFSAQQFSDYHSELNMSSLELGDSALYFCASSSGQVYANTGELFFGEGSRLTVL.

J is TRBJ1-1 and V is TRBV20-1; D ambiguous. This CDR3 has 11 amino acids. Germline V gives CDR1 DFQATT, CDR2 SNEGSKA (reference sequence). V lost 1 base and J lost 7, with 7 bases in between. CDR3 sequence: CSARGYNEAFF. The CDR3 bases are TGCAGTGCTAGAGGATACAATGAAGCTTTCTTT.

The J gene is TRBJ2-1, the V gene TRBV2; 8 bases are shared with TRBD2. CDR3 length equals 16 residues. Germline CDR1 reads SNHLY; CDR2 reads FYNNEI. V shed 6 bases, J shed 2 bases, and the junction held 9 bases outside the gene matches. CDR3 in amino acids: CASRREAGAPYNEQFF. Written as DNA, the CDR3 is TGTGCCAGCAGGCGAGAAGCGGGAGCCCCCTACAATGAGCAGTTCTTC. The variable domain in full, with the rest retrieved from reference TRBV2 and TRBJ2-1, is EPEVTQTPSHQVTQMGQEVILRCVPISNHLYFYWYRQILGQKVEFLVSFYNNEISEKSEIFDDQFSVERPDGSNFTLKIRSTKLEDSAMYFCASRREAGAPYNEQFFGPGTRLTVL.

J is TRBJ2-1 and V is TRBV20-1; D is unclear. The CDR3 has 10 residues. V was shortened by 5 bases and J by 7 bases, with 6 bases between the two germline ends. Looked up from germline, CDR1 is DFQATT and CDR2 is SNEGSKA (reference sequence). This chain's CDR3 is CSAPGNEQFF. CDR3 bases: TGCAGTGCTCCAGGTAATGAGCAGTTCTTC.

This chain connects TRBV7-2 to TRBJ2-7; the match to TRBD2 covers 12 bases. V shed 7 bases, J shed 1 base, and the junction held 2 bases outside the gene matches. Germline V CDR1 and CDR2: SGHTA, FQGNSA. The length of the CDR3 is 14 residues. CDR3 region: CASNGLAGSYEQYF. CDR3 coding DNA: TGTGCCAGCAACGGACTAGCGGGGTCCTACGAGCAGTACTTC.

A single count supports this clone. The V gene is TRBV4-2, the J gene TRBJ2-7; D ambiguous. Trimming took off 0 bases at V and 4 bases at J, with 10 bases between the two ends. The length of the CDR3 is 14 residues. Germline lookup yields CDR1 LGHNA and CDR2 YNFKEQ. CDR3 sequence reads: CASSQEFQVYEQYF. The CDR3 DNA sequence: TGTGCCAGCAGCCAAGAGTTTCAGGTTTACGAGCAGTACTTC.

The V gene is TRBV6-6, the J gene TRBJ2-7; D unclear. Germline-derived CDR1 and CDR2 are MNHNY and SVGAGI (reference sequence). CDR3 length equals 16 residues. V was clipped by 6 bases and J by 0 bases, with 18 bases between them. In nucleotides, the CDR3 is TGTGCCAGCAGACTAACGGCGAGATCCCTCTCCTACGAGCAGTACTTC. It translates to CASRLTARSLSYEQYF.

The rearrangement uses TRBV2 and TRBJ2-1, with 8 bases matching TRBD1. This CDR3 contains 15 residues. Trimming removed 7 bases from V and 0 bases from J; junction bases left unmatched: 5. From germline, CDR1 is SNHLY and CDR2 FYNNEI. This CDR3 is CASTSTGGSYNEQFF. The CDR3 nucleotides are TGTGCCAGCACCTCAACAGGGGGCTCCTACAATGAGCAGTTCTTC.

The chain uses TRBV29-1 and TRBJ1-2; 12 bases align to TRBD1. The CDR3 runs 16 residues. The J segment lost 2 bases and the V segment lost 5 bases, leaving 9 bases of the junction unmatched. Germline assignment: CDR1 SQVTM and CDR2 ANQGSEA. CDR3 loop: CSVIPGQGARNYGYTF. The CDR3 DNA sequence: TGCAGCGTTATCCCGGGACAGGGGGCGCGGAACTATGGCTACACCTTC.

The chain uses TRBV6-1 and TRBJ1-1, with D uncertain. The V gene's germline CDR1 is MNHNS and CDR2 SASEGT. With 2 bases removed from V and 9 bases from J, the gap between germline ends came to 13 bases. The CDR3 length is 13 residues. The DNA for the CDR3 is TGTGCCAGCAGTGAATTTGGAGGATCTAAAGCTTTCTTT. It specifies CASSEFGGSKAFF.

The chain recombines TRBV29-1 with TRBJ1-2; TRBD1 aligns across 8 bases. The V segment lost 5 bases and the J segment 5 bases; nucleotides outside the gene matches: 13. The CDR3 is 15 residues long. CDR1 SQVTM and CDR2 ANQGSEA come from the germline V gene. The CDR3 DNA reads TGCAGCGTTCAACGGTACTCAGGGGGCGGATATGGCTACACCTTC. It is translated as CSVQRYSGGGYGYTF. Combining the CDR3 with reference TRBV29-1 and TRBJ1-2 gives the whole variable domain SAVISQKPSRDICQRGTSLTIQCQVDSQVTMMFWYRQQPGQSLTLIATANQGSEATYESGFVIDKFPISRPNLTFSTLTVSNMSPEDSSIYLCSVQRYSGGGYGYTFGSGTRLTVV.

In its sample, this clone was seen once. CDR3 sequence (DNA): TGTGCCAGCAGTTTTCGGGCAGGGGATACGAGTTATAATTCACCCCTCCACTTT. It yields the protein CASSFRAGDTSYNSPLHF. The V and J genes are TRBV27 and TRBJ1-6; a weak D match, TRBD1 (6 bases). Germline lookup yields CDR1 MNHEY and CDR2 SMNVEV (reference sequence). Between the trimmed V and J ends, which lost 3 bases and 4 bases, there was a span of 19 bases. This CDR3 region has 18 residues.

The CDR3 is CASSLGALSAEQYF. Written as DNA, the CDR3 is TGCGCCAGCAGCTTGGGGGCATTATCTGCGGAGCAGTACTTC. The chain links TRBV5-1 to TRBJ2-7, with no clear D. V was pared by 0 bases and J by 7 bases, with 14 bases between. The CDR3 totals 14 residues. Germline V CDR1 and CDR2: SGHRS, YFSETQ.

V and J are TRBV18 and TRBJ1-4; 7 bases map to TRBD1. The ends lost 4 bases at V and 3 bases at J; junction bases unmatched: 2. Germline CDR1 and CDR2: KGHSH and LQKENI. The CDR3 is made up of 14 amino acids. As DNA, the CDR3 is TGTGCCAGCTCACGACAGGGAGCTAATGAAAAACTGTTTTTT. Its translation is CASSRQGANEKLFF. Together with reference TRBV18 and TRBJ1-4, the CDR3 gives the full variable domain: NAGVMQNPRHLVRRRGQEARLRCSPMKGHSHVYWYRQLPEEGLKFMVYLQKENIIDESGMPKERFSAEFPKEGPSILRIQQVVRGDSAAYFCASSRQGANEKLFFGSGTQLSVL.

The V and J genes are TRBV19 and TRBJ2-3, with TRBD2 matching over 11 bases. The ends lost 5 bases at V and 3 bases at J; junction bases unmatched: 1. Germline CDR1 reads LNHDA; CDR2 reads SQIVND (reference sequence). The CDR3 runs to 14 residues. The CDR3 region is CASSRTSGTDTQYF. CDR3 DNA sequence: TGTGCCAGTAGTCGGACTAGCGGGACAGATACGCAGTATTTT.

CDR3 sequence: CASSGTGEGTDTQYF. The CDR3 bases are TGTGCCAGCAGCGGGACAGGGGAAGGCACAGATACGCAGTATTTT. The V call is TRBV6-4, the J call TRBJ2-3; 10 bases match TRBD1. There are 15 residues in the CDR3. Germline assignment: CDR1 MRHNA and CDR2 SNTAGT. V shed 6 bases, J shed 1 base, and the junction held 4 bases outside the gene matches.

The chain has TRBV4-2 and TRBJ2-2; 10 positions match TRBD2. Germline V gene data show CDR1 as LGHNA and CDR2 as YNFKEQ. V trimming: 0 bases; J trimming: 6 bases; junction bases outside the gene matches: 4. This CDR3 has 16 residues. The CDR3 is CASSQDLAGVSGELFF. In DNA, the CDR3 is TGTGCCAGCAGCCAAGATCTAGCGGGAGTGTCCGGGGAGCTGTTTTTT.

V and J are TRBV5-1 and TRBJ2-7; TRBD2 matches at 7 bases. Looked up from germline, CDR1 is SGHRS and CDR2 is YFSETQ. V shed 0 bases, J shed 4 bases, and the junction held 1 base outside the gene matches. There are 13 residues in the CDR3. Here the CDR3 DNA reads TGCGCCAGCAGCTTGGGGGGGGGATACGAGCAGTACTTC. Protein product: CASSLGGGYEQYF.